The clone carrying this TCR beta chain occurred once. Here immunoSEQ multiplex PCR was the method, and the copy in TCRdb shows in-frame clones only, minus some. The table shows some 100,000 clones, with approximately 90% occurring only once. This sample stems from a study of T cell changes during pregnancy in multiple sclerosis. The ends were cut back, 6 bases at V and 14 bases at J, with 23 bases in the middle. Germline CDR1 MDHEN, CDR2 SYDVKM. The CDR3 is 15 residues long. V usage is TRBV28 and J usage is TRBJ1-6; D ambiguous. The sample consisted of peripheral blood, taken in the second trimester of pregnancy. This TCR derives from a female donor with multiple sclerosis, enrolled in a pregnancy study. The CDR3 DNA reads TGTGCCAGCAGCCCCTACAGACGGCCACGGGGAGCCCTCCACTTT. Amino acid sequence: CASSPYRRPRGALHF.